This T cell receptor (beta chain) originates from a study of human T cells and chemical hapten exposure. In its sample, this clonotype was seen many times. Described time point: patch test 2, 6 weeks after DPC sensitization. Described treatment: therapeutic diphenylcyclopropenone sensitization with weekly scalp DPC. Each CDR3 protein is one row after TCRdb ran MiXCR on the RACE reads. The sample has under 450,000 distinct CDR3 sequences, just under 6.5% seen once; the top ten hold under 7%. Sequencing used whole blood, obtained in connection with sensitization to the hapten diphenylcyclopropenone (DPC). This TCR derives from a woman under 30 with alopecia areata. Some clones in this sample may be carry-over from other donors' samples.

CDR3 coding DNA: TGTGCCAGCAGTTTGCAGCCTAACACTGAAGCTTTCTTT. It encodes CASSLQPNTEAFF. V and J are TRBV6-1 and TRBJ1-1; the D is unclear. CDR1 MNHNS and CDR2 SASEGT come from the germline V gene. V was shortened by 5 bases and J by 2 bases, with 9 bases between the two germline ends. CDR3 length equals 13 residues.